This T cell receptor beta chain was identified during a study of blood T cells in healthy people across ages. A second PCR, run for roughly 7 to 12 cycles, used a sample-barcoded 5' primer plus a J-beta primer mix. Researchers report that each sample yielded at least 2.5 million CDR3-containing paired-end reads. One entry per CDR3 protein results from TCRdb running MiXCR on the 5' RACE reads. The sample has 850,000 to 1,300,000 distinct CDR3 sequences, less than 50% seen once. Whole-study results and caveats: Measured against age, TCR beta diversity per million T cells decreased in a roughly linear manner.

Germline assignment: CDR1 MNHEY and CDR2 SMNVEV (reference sequence). The CDR3 has 16 amino acids. Trimming cost V 6 bases and J 0 bases, with 15 bases left between them. Every sample had a minimum of 6.5 million PBMCs isolated. In regard to this clonotype: The antigen is not known.

V gene TRBV27 combines with J gene TRBJ2-1; no clear D. What was sequenced was blood. The clonotype was recovered from a woman aged 55-69 years in good health. This CDR3 reads CASSQLVERSYNEQFF. The CDR3 DNA follows: TGTGCCAGCAGCCAACTTGTGGAGCGCTCCTACAATGAGCAGTTCTTC.